These 3 T cell receptor beta chains originate from one sample sequenced in a study of blood T cell repertoires in COVID-19. The data were produced by immunoSEQ multiplex PCR, yet TCRdb's version contains in-frame clones alone and is incomplete. The sample carries 200,000 to 250,000 clones, 85% recorded once. The sequencing input was PBMCs or T cells enriched from blood (not recorded which). The receptors come from a woman in her 50s with acute COVID-19.

This chain connects TRBV19 to TRBJ1-1, with 7 positions matching TRBD1. The germline CDR1 and CDR2 sequences are LNHDA and SQIVND (reference sequence). V shed 6 bases and J 5 bases; nucleotides not matched to a gene: 12. The CDR3 loop spans 15 amino acids. The CDR3 sequence is CASRVQGGRLTEAFF. Here the CDR3 DNA reads TGTGCCAGTAGGGTCCAGGGGGGTCGGCTAACTGAAGCTTTCTTT.

The rearrangement uses TRBV21-1 and TRBJ2-2; the D call of TRBD2 is as the table states it, not checked on the DNA. TRBV21-1 is deemed a pseudogene. The CDR3 extends over 17 amino acids. The CDR3 DNA reads as TGTGCCAGCAGCAAAGGAGACGTGAGACGGGGCACCGGGGAGCTGTTTTTT. As protein: CASSKGDVRRGTGELFF.

This clone turned up a few times. The chain has TRBV6-6 and TRBJ1-5, with D possibly matching TRBD1 (5 bases). Germline CDR1 reads MNHNY; CDR2 reads SVGAGI (reference sequence). Trimming removed 11 bases from V and 7 bases from J, with 12 bases in between. This CDR3 spans 11 amino acids. The CDR3 DNA is TGTGCCCGGTCAGGGTTGCAGCCCCAGCATTTT. This translates into CARSGLQPQHF.